This TCR beta chain comes out of a study of CD8 T cells in ankylosing spondylitis. One entry per CDR3 protein results from TCRdb running MiXCR on the 5' RACE reads. The repertoire holds around 340,000 distinct CDR3 sequences, 20% to 25% seen once, with about an eighth in the top ten. This clonotype occurred a few times. The CDR3 sequence is 13 residues long. Specimen: blood, either unsorted or a sorted T cell fraction (not recorded which). This chain connects TRBV21-1 to TRBJ1-1. TRBV21-1 is labeled a pseudogene. This sequence was found in a male donor with ankylosing spondylitis or in good health (not recorded which). Here the CDR3 reads CASSKYLDTEAFF. CDR3 in DNA: TGTGCCAGCAGCAAATATCTAGACACTGAAGCTTTCTTT.